This T cell receptor (beta chain) was identified in a study of T-cell reconstitution after alpha-beta-depleted transplantation in children. Turning to this clonotype: The antigen remains undetermined.

Study-wide results and caveats: T-cell counts and diversity at one year post-transplant came mainly from newly produced T cells.

Preparing the TCRbeta library involved the use of unique molecular identifiers. Via MiXCR, TCRdb re-called the PCR reads, giving one row per CDR3 protein. There are fewer than 700,000 distinct CDR3 sequences in the sample; over 10% occur only once, and around 2.2% lies in the top ten. Germline CDR1 reads SQVTM; CDR2 reads ANQGSEA. V lost 7 bases, J lost 7 bases, and 4 bases stayed unmatched. The CDR3 has 12 residues. The sample was PBMCs, mostly from graft donor cells, taken 360 days after TCRalphabeta/CD19-depleted stem cell transplant. The chain links TRBV29-1 to TRBJ1-4, with 9 bases matching TRBD1. The receptor comes from a male patient between 5 and 17 years old who had a stem cell transplant for acute myeloid leukemia, so the T cells may come from the graft donor. The CDR3 is CSARDRAEKLFF. Written as DNA, the CDR3 is TGCAGCGCCCGGGACAGGGCTGAAAAACTGTTTTTT.